The 32 T cell receptor beta chains in this list originate from one sample, sequenced in a study of blood T cells in healthy people across ages. Through a sample-barcoded 5' primer and a J-beta primer mix, a second PCR was run for roughly 6 to 11 cycles. One entry per CDR3 protein, called by TCRdb with MiXCR from the 5' RACE reads. The table lists roughly 500,000 distinct CDR3 sequences, 24% of them singletons, with 8.5% to 9.5% in the top ten. These sequences were also reported in another study, on T cells of mothers and their children.

Sequencing was performed on blood. Every receptor here comes from a boy younger than 18 in good health.

This clonotype was seen many times. Compared with germline, one end of the junction differs, possibly owing to a read error. The chain uses TRBV3-1 and TRBJ2-5; possibly TRBD2 for D (6 bases). There are 15 residues in the CDR3. The V gene's germline CDR1 is LGHDT and CDR2 YNNKEL (reference sequence). The CDR3 DNA reads TGTGCCAGCAGCGAAGATGGGACTCCGCAAGAGACCCAGTACTTC. Translating gives CASSEDGTPQETQYF.

Only a few counts were recorded for this clonotype. V and J are TRBV28 and TRBJ2-5, with D unclear. Germline loops: CDR1 MDHEN, CDR2 SYDVKM. V was pared by 4 bases and J by 5 bases, with 17 bases between. The CDR3 totals 15 residues. CDR3: CASSSQAQRPETQYF. CDR3 DNA: TGTGCCAGCAGTTCCCAAGCGCAGCGACCGGAGACCCAGTACTTC.

The genes are TRBV7-9 and TRBJ2-4; D ambiguous. There are 11 residues in the CDR3. Germline CDR1 is SEHNR and CDR2 is FQNEAQ (reference sequence). Between the trimmed V and J ends, which lost 5 bases and 9 bases, there was a span of 8 bases. CDR3 sequence: CASSPQVIQYF. CDR3 coding DNA: TGTGCCAGCAGCCCCCAAGTCATTCAGTACTTC.

The CDR3 loop reads CSVSREGTEAFF. CDR3 nucleotides: TGCAGCGTATCCCGGGAGGGGACTGAAGCTTTCTTT. J is TRBJ1-1 and V is TRBV29-1; D may be TRBD1 (5 bases). The V gene lost 6 bases and the J gene lost 5 bases, with 13 bases spanning the gap. The germline gives CDR1 SQVTM, CDR2 ANQGSEA. The CDR3 is 12 amino acids.

This clonotype came up a few times. The chain employs TRBV3-1 and TRBJ2-7; D gene uncertain. The CDR3 runs to 15 residues. CDR1 is LGHDT and CDR2 is YNNKEL in the germline V gene (reference sequence). V lost 0 bases, J lost 5 bases, and 14 bases lay in between. CDR3 in DNA: TGTGCCAGCAGCCAAGATTACAGAACCAGCAACGAGCAGTACTTC. Translation: CASSQDYRTSNEQYF.

The chain has TRBV4-3 and TRBJ2-1, with 7 positions matching TRBD2. Trimming took 6 bases from V and 0 from J; bases not matched to a gene: 5. CDR3 length equals 15 residues. Germline V gene data show CDR1 as LGHNA and CDR2 as YSLEER. DNA of the CDR3: TGCGCCAGCAGAGGGCTAGCGGCCTCCTACAATGAGCAGTTCTTC. Encoded protein: CASRGLAASYNEQFF.

The V call is TRBV12-3 or TRBV12-4, the J call TRBJ1-2, with D possibly being TRBD1 (5 bases). The CDR3 totals 13 residues. The V end lost 8 bases, the J end lost 1 base, and 11 bases lay between the germline ends. The CDR3 loop is CASGDSLNYGYTF. The CDR3 DNA reads TGTGCCAGCGGGGACTCTCTTAACTATGGCTACACCTTC.

The chain couples TRBV18 to TRBJ2-4, with a possible D match to TRBD1 (6 bases). The CDR3 has 11 amino acids. V was pared by 3 bases and J by 14 bases, with 11 bases between. Germline CDR1 is KGHSH and CDR2 is LQKENI. CDR3 in DNA: TGTGCCAGCTCACCGGGCGAGGGGGAGTACTTC. As protein: CASSPGEGEYF.

The rearrangement joins TRBV20-1 to TRBJ1-1, with 8 positions matching TRBD1. Germline assignment: CDR1 DFQATT and CDR2 SNEGSKA (reference sequence). The CDR3 is 15 amino acids. Unmatched junction bases numbered 9, after V lost 3 bases and J lost 3 bases. The CDR3 sequence: CSARGDRWDDTEAFF. Written as DNA, the CDR3 is TGCAGTGCTAGGGGGGACAGGTGGGATGACACTGAAGCTTTCTTT.

The table lists this clonotype with a few counts. V and J are TRBV29-1 and TRBJ1-5, with D possibly TRBD1 on 6 matching bases. V lost 3 bases and J lost 6, with 6 bases in between. The germline V gene encodes CDR1 SQVTM and CDR2 ANQGSEA. This CDR3 has 11 amino acids. CDR3 sequence reads: CSVDRGQPQHF. The CDR3 coding sequence is TGCAGCGTTGACAGGGGTCAGCCCCAGCATTTT.

The CDR3 nucleotides are TGTGCCAGCAGTCCCCCCTGGGGGTCCTCCTACGAGCAGTACTTC. It translates to CASSPPWGSSYEQYF. The V call is TRBV6-5, the J call TRBJ2-7; D tentatively fits TRBD1 or TRBD2 (5 bases each). In germline, CDR1 is MNHEY, CDR2 SVGAGI. Between the trimmed V and J ends, which lost 5 bases and 0 bases, there was a span of 14 bases. This CDR3 has 15 amino acids.

CDR3 region: CASSQGRTGPYEQYF. In DNA form, the CDR3 reads TGCGCCAGCAGCCAAGGTCGAACGGGCCCCTACGAGCAGTACTTC. V and J are TRBV4-3 and TRBJ2-7; D remains unclear. This CDR3 region has 15 residues. V was clipped by 1 base and J by 2 bases, with 12 bases between them. CDR1 and CDR2 from the germline V gene are LGHNA and YSLEER.

The chain has TRBV12-3 or TRBV12-4 and TRBJ2-5, with 8 bases aligning to TRBD1. This CDR3 comprises 16 residues. J gave up 5 bases and V 0 bases, and 8 bases lay outside the gene matches. The CDR3 loop reads CASSLATTGEKETQYF. CDR3 DNA: TGTGCCAGCAGTTTAGCGACGACAGGGGAAAAGGAGACCCAGTACTTC.

In its sample, this clonotype was seen a few times. The chain joins TRBV2 to TRBJ2-1; 9 bases line up with TRBD2. In germline, CDR1 is SNHLY, CDR2 FYNNEI. CDR3 length equals 13 residues. Trimming at V came to 5 bases and at J to 7 bases, leaving 3 bases not matched to a gene. The CDR3, as DNA: TGTGCCAGCAGTCGCGGGAGGGGTAATGAGCAGTTCTTC. Protein product: CASSRGRGNEQFF. The entire variable domain, with the rest obtained from reference TRBV2 and TRBJ2-1, is as follows: EPEVTQTPSHQVTQMGQEVILRCVPISNHLYFYWYRQILGQKVEFLVSFYNNEISEKSEIFDDQFSVERPDGSNFTLKIRSTKLEDSAMYFCASSRGRGNEQFFGPGTRLTVL.

V usage is TRBV6-1 and J usage is TRBJ1-6; maybe TRBD1 (5 bases). This CDR3 contains 14 residues. Trimming cost V 4 bases and J 6 bases, with 10 bases left between them. CDR1 and CDR2 from the germline V gene are MNHNS and SASEGT. The chain's CDR3 is CASSGRALNSPLHF. The DNA of the CDR3 is TGTGCCAGCAGTGGCAGGGCCCTTAATTCACCCCTCCACTTT.

The table lists this clonotype with a few counts. The chain links TRBV4-3 to TRBJ1-3; D unresolved. V was shortened by 0 bases and J by 1 base, with 1 base between the two germline ends. CDR3 size: 13 residues. Looked up from germline, CDR1 is LGHNA and CDR2 is YSLEER. CDR3 loop: CASSQESGNTIYF. The CDR3 DNA sequence: TGCGCCAGCAGCCAAGAATCTGGAAACACCATATATTTT.

This clonotype was counted between two and nine times. V is TRBV10-3 and J is TRBJ2-1; TRBD2 matches at 11 bases. This CDR3 is built from 16 residues. Germline CDR1 ENHRY, CDR2 SYGVKD. Trimming took 6 bases from V and 5 from J; bases not matched to a gene: 9. The DNA of the CDR3 is TGTGCCATCAGCCTAACGGGACTAGCGGATCACAATGAGCAGTTCTTC. It encodes CAISLTGLADHNEQFF.

The chain carries TRBV20-1 and TRBJ2-3; tentative D call: TRBD1 (6 bases). From germline, CDR1 is DFQATT and CDR2 SNEGSKA (reference sequence). This CDR3 spans 14 amino acids. The ends were cut back, 5 bases at V and 4 bases at J, with 16 bases in the middle. This chain's CDR3 is CSAGPTGLSDTQYF. CDR3 bases: TGCAGTGCTGGCCCGACAGGTCTCTCAGATACGCAGTATTTT.

This clonotype has a handful of counts. The chain links TRBV7-8 to TRBJ2-7, with 11 bases matching TRBD2. The junction had 3 bases not matched to a gene; V was cut back by 5 bases and J by 0 bases. The CDR3 has 15 residues. Germline-derived CDR1 and CDR2 are SGHVS and FQNEAQ. The CDR3 sequence is CASSHGLAGSYEQYF. The CDR3 DNA reads as TGTGCCAGCAGCCATGGACTAGCGGGCTCCTACGAGCAGTACTTC. Complete variable domain (other parts from reference TRBV7-8 and TRBJ2-7): GAGVSQSPRYKVAKRGQDVALRCDPISGHVSLFWYQQALGQGPEFLTYFQNEAQLDKSGLPSDRFFAERPEGSVSTLKIQRTQQEDSAVYLCASSHGLAGSYEQYFGPGTRLTVT.

The V gene is TRBV28, the J gene TRBJ2-3; 10 bases line up with TRBD2. V shed 6 bases and J 2 bases; nucleotides not matched to a gene: 11. CDR1 and CDR2 (germline): MDHEN, SYDVKM. The CDR3 runs to 17 residues. The CDR3 sequence is CASSSPTLAGDTDTQYF. CDR3 nucleotide sequence: TGTGCCAGCAGCTCTCCTACCCTAGCGGGAGACACAGATACGCAGTATTTT.

This chain links TRBV7-2 with TRBJ2-7, with 8 nucleotides matching TRBD1. The CDR3 covers 15 residues. Per the germline V gene, CDR1 is SGHTA and CDR2 is FQGNSA. With V trimmed by 1 base and J by 4 bases, 6 bases remained unmatched. CDR3 sequence (DNA): TGTGCCAGCAGCTTAGACAGGGGGACCAATTACGAGCAGTACTTC. Encoded protein: CASSLDRGTNYEQYF.

This clonotype was picked up a small number of times. The chain has TRBV7-9 and TRBJ2-2; TRBD2 matches at 7 bases. The J segment lost 10 bases and the V segment lost 2 bases, leaving 10 bases of the junction unmatched. The CDR3 consists of 15 residues. The V gene's germline CDR1 is SEHNR and CDR2 FQNEAQ (reference sequence). The CDR3 DNA follows: TGTGCCAGCAGCTTAACCCAAGCCCTAGCGGTGGAGCTGTTTTTT. Translating gives CASSLTQALAVELFF.

The chain uses TRBV28 and TRBJ2-5, with 10 bases that match TRBD2. V lost 6 bases and J lost 1; bases outside the gene matches: 5. Germline CDR1 is MDHEN and CDR2 is SYDVKM. The CDR3 spans 15 residues. The CDR3 sequence is CASSRLAGTQETQYF. In DNA, the CDR3 is TGTGCCAGCAGCCGACTAGCGGGTACCCAAGAGACCCAGTACTTC.

The V gene is TRBV3-1, the J gene TRBJ2-5; 7 bases line up with TRBD1. Gene TRBJ2-1 matches the end of the DNA better, so the J call may be wrong. The CDR3 is 16 residues long. CDR1 is LGHDT, CDR2 YNNKEL, per germline (reference sequence). The CDR3 spells CASSQGTGVVYNEQFF. CDR3 bases: TGTGCCAGCAGCCAGGGAACAGGGGTGGTTTACAATGAGCAGTTCTTC.

The chain couples TRBV5-1 to TRBJ2-5, with 10 bases lining up with TRBD2. Germline-derived CDR1 and CDR2 are SGHRS and YFSETQ. The V and J ends lost 4 bases and 3 bases, in that order; junction bases with no gene match: 3. CDR3 size: 14 residues. CDR3 bases: TGCGCCAGCAGCACCCTAGCGGGGGAAGAGACCCAGTACTTC. The encoded protein is CASSTLAGEETQYF.

This clonotype appeared a few times. The rearrangement joins TRBV29-1 to TRBJ1-2; 7 positions match TRBD1. The CDR3 extends over 12 amino acids. Germline CDR1 and CDR2: SQVTM and ANQGSEA. Trimming cost V 7 bases and J 0 bases; bases outside gene matches: 2. Written as DNA, the CDR3 is TGCAGCGCCGACAGGGCTAACTATGGCTACACCTTC. Amino acid sequence: CSADRANYGYTF.

This rearrangement joins TRBV10-3 to TRBJ1-2; 7 bases match TRBD1. J lost 2 bases, V lost 8 bases, and 5 bases had no gene match. This CDR3 contains 13 residues. Germline V gene data show CDR1 as ENHRY and CDR2 as SYGVKD. CDR3 protein: CAILQGLNYGYTF. The CDR3 nucleotides read TGTGCCATCCTACAGGGGTTGAACTATGGCTACACCTTC.

The rearrangement uses TRBV6-5 and TRBJ2-7; perhaps TRBD2 as D (6 bases). The V gene lost 8 bases and the J gene lost 2 bases, with 13 bases spanning the gap. The CDR3 contains 13 residues. Per germline, CDR1 MNHEY and CDR2 SVGAGI. This CDR3 is CASQPGGAYEQYF. The CDR3 DNA reads TGTGCCAGCCAGCCCGGCGGGGCCTACGAGCAGTACTTC.

In its sample, this clonotype was seen a few times. V is TRBV7-9 and J is TRBJ2-5, with D perhaps TRBD1 (5 bases). Matching the DNA end better, TRBJ2-7 makes the J call doubtful. Germline CDR1 and CDR2: SEHNR and FQNEAQ (reference sequence). This CDR3 comprises 14 residues. Here the CDR3 DNA reads TGTGCCAGCAGCCCCCTCGAGACAGCCTACGAGCAGTACTTC. Amino acids: CASSPLETAYEQYF.

The chain couples TRBV6-5 to TRBJ1-1; D gene unclear. CDR3 length equals 13 residues. Trimming stripped 0 bases from V and 8 bases from J, with 10 bases between. Per the germline V gene, CDR1 is MNHEY and CDR2 is SVGAGI. The CDR3 spells CASSYSFKGEAFF. Here the CDR3 DNA reads TGTGCCAGCAGTTACTCCTTCAAGGGAGAAGCTTTCTTT.

This clonotype was seen a handful of times. CDR3 sequence reads: CASRDALPGPRETQYF. CDR3 sequence (DNA): TGTGCCAGCAGGGACGCCTTACCGGGACCTCGAGAGACCCAGTACTTC. The chain couples TRBV6-2 or TRBV6-3 to TRBJ2-5; the D gene could be TRBD1 or TRBD2 (5 bases each). Germline V gene sequence: CDR1 MNHEY, CDR2 SVGEGT. Trimming took off 6 bases at V and 4 bases at J, with 21 bases between the two ends. The CDR3 has 16 residues.

The CDR3 is CASSQQGPNTEAFF. For the CDR3, the DNA is TGCGCCAGCAGCCAACAGGGTCCCAACACTGAAGCTTTCTTT. J is TRBJ1-1 and V is TRBV4-3, with D possibly being TRBD1 (5 bases). The germline V and J ends were trimmed by 2 bases and 2 bases, with 9 bases remaining between them. Germline CDR1 and CDR2: LGHNA and YSLEER. The CDR3 is 14 residues long.